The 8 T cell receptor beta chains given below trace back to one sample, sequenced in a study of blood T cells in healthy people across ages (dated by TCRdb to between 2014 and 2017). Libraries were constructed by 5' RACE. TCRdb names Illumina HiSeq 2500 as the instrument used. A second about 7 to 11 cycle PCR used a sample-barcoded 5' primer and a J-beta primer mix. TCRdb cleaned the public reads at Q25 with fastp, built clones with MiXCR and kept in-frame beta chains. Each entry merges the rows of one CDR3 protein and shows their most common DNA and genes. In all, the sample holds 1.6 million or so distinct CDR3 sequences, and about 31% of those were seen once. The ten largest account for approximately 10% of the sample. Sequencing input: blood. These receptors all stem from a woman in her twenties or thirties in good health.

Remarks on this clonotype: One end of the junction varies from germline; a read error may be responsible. The CDR3 DNA sequence: TGTGCCAGCAGTTTCTTCGGACTAGCGGAGAGCTCCTATGAGCAGTACTTC. Its protein product is CASSFFGLAESSYEQYF. V is TRBV28 and J is TRBJ2-7; TRBD2 matches 10 bases. Germline CDR1 is MDHEN and CDR2 is SYDVKM. The CDR3 runs 17 residues.

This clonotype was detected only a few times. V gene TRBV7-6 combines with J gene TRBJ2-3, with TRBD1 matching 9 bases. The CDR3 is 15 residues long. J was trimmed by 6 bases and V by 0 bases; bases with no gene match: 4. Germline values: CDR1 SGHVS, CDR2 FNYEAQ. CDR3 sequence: CASSLAATGGDTQYF. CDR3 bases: TGTGCCAGCAGCTTAGCGGCGACAGGGGGGGATACGCAGTATTTT.

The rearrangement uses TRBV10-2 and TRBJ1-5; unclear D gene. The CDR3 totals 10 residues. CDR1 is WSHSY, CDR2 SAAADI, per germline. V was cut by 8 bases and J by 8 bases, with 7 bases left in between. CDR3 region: CASPPKPQHF. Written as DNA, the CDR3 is TGCGCCAGCCCCCCAAAGCCCCAGCATTTT.

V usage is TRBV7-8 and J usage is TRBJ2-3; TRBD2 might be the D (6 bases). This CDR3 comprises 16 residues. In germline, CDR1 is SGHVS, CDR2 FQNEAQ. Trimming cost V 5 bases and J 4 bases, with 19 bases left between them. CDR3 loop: CASSPPSSENADTQYF. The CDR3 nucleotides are TGTGCCAGCAGCCCTCCCTCTAGCGAGAACGCAGATACGCAGTATTTT.

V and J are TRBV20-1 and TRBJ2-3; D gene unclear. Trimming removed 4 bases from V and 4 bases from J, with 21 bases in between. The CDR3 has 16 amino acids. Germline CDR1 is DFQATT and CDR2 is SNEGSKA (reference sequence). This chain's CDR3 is CSATDSPESIPDTQYF. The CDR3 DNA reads TGCAGTGCTACAGATAGCCCGGAGTCCATCCCAGATACGCAGTATTTT.

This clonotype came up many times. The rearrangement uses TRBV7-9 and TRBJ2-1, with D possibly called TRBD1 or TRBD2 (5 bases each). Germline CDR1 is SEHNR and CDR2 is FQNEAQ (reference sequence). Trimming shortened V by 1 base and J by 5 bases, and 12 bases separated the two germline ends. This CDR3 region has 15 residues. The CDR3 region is CASSLGGTANNEQFF. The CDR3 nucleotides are TGTGCCAGCAGCTTAGGGGGGACGGCTAACAATGAGCAGTTCTTC.

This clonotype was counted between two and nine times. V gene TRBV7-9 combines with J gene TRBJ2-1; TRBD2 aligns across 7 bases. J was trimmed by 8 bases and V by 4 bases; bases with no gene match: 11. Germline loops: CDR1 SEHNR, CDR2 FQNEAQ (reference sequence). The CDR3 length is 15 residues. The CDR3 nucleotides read TGTGCCAGCAGCTCTAAAGCGGGGATGGGCGATGAGCAGTTCTTC. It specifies CASSSKAGMGDEQFF.

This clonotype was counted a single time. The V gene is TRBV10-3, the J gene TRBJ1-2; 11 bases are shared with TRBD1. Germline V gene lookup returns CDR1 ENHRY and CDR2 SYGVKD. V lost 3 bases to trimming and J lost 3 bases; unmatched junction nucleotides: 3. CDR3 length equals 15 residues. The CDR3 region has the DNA TGTGCCATCAGTGATCGGGACAGGGGGGACTATGGCTACACCTTC. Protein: CAISDRDRGDYGYTF.